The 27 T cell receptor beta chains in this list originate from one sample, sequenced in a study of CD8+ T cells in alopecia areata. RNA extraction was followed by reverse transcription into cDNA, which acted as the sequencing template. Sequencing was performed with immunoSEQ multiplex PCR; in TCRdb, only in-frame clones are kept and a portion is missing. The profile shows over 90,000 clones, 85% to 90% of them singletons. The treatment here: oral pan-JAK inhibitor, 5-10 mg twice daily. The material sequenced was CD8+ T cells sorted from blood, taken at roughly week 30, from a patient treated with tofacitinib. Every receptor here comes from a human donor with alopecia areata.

CDR3: CASTFSGLDTQYF. CDR3 sequence (DNA): TGTGCCAGCACCTTCTCGGGACTAGACACGCAGTATTTT. The gene calls are TRBV6-5 and TRBJ2-3; 8 bases align to TRBD2. This CDR3 region has 13 residues. CDR1 and CDR2 from the germline V gene are MNHEY and SVGAGI. V was clipped by 7 bases and J by 9 bases; unmatched bases: 9.

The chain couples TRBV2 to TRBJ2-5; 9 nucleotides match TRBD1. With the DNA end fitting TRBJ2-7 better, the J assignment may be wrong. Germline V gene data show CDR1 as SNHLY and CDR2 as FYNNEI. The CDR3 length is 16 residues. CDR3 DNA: TGTGCCACCTCCTTATTTGGACAGGGGACTTCCTACGAGCAGTACTTC. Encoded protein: CATSLFGQGTSYEQYF.

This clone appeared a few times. Here the CDR3 reads CSVEGVSGNQNIQYF. The CDR3 nucleotides are TGCAGCGTTGAAGGGGTTAGCGGGAACCAAAACATTCAGTACTTC. The V and J genes are TRBV29-1 and TRBJ2-4; 8 positions agree with TRBD2. V lost 1 base to trimming and J lost 5 bases; unmatched junction nucleotides: 7. Germline V gives CDR1 SQVTM, CDR2 ANQGSEA. The CDR3 consists of 15 residues.

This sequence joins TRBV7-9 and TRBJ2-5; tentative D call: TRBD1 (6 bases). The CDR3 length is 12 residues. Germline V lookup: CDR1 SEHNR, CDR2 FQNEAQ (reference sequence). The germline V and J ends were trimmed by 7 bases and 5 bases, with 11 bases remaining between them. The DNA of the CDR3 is TGTGCCAGCAAGGGGGTACGGGAGACCCAGTACTTC. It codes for CASKGVRETQYF.

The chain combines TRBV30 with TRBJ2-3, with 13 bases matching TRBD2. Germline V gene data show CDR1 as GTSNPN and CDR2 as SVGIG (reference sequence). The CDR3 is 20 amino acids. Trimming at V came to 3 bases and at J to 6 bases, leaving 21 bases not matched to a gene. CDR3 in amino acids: CAWRGHDRTSGSPAPDTQYF. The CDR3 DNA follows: TGTGCCTGGAGAGGGCACGACAGGACTAGCGGGAGTCCAGCCCCGGATACGCAGTATTTT.

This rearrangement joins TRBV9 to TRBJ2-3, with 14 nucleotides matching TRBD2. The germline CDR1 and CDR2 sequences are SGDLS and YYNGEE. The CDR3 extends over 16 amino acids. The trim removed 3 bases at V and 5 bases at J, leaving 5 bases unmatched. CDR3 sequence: CASSGGLAGEGDTQYF. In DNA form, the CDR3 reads TGTGCCAGCAGCGGGGGACTAGCGGGAGAGGGAGATACGCAGTATTTT. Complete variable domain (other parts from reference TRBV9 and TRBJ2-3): DSGVTQTPKHLITATGQRVTLRCSPRSGDLSVYWYQQSLDQGLQFLIQYYNGEERAKGNILERFSAQQFPDLHSELNLSSLELGDSALYFCASSGGLAGEGDTQYFGPGTRLTVL.

CDR3 DNA sequence: TGTGCCAGCAGCGTAGCTGCTAGCGGGGTCTACGAGCAGTACTTC. Its protein is CASSVAASGVYEQYF. The rearrangement joins TRBV9 to TRBJ2-7, with 9 bases aligning to TRBD2. Germline V lookup: CDR1 SGDLS, CDR2 YYNGEE. Trimming removed 0 bases from V and 3 bases from J; junction bases left unmatched: 4. This CDR3 is 15 amino acids long.

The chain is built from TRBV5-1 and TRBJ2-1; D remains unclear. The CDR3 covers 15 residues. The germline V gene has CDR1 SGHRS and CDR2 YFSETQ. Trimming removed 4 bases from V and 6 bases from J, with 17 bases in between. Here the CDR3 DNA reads TGCGCCAGCAGCGGGCTGTGGGCCTCCGTCAATGAGCAGTTCTTC. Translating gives CASSGLWASVNEQFF.

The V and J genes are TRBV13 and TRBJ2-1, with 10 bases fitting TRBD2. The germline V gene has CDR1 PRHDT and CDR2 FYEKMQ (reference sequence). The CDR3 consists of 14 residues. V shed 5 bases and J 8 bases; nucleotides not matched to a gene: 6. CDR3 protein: CASSASGSYDEQFF. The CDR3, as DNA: TGTGCCAGCAGCGCTAGCGGGAGTTACGATGAGCAGTTCTTC.

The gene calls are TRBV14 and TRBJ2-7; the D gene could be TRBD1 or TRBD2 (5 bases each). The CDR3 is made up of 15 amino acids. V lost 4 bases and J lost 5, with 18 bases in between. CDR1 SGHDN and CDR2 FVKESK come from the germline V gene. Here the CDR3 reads CASSPWTGPLDEQYF. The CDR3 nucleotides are TGTGCCAGCAGCCCGTGGACGGGGCCTCTAGACGAGCAGTACTTC.

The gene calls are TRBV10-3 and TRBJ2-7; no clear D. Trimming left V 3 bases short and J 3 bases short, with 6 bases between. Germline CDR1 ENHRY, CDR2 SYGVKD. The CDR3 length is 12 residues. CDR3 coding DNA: TGTGCCATCAGTGATTCGGGCTACGAGCAGTACTTC. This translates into CAISDSGYEQYF.

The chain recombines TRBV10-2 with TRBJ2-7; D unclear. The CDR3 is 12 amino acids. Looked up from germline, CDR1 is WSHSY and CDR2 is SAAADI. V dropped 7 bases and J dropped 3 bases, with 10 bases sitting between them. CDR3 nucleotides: TGCGCCAGCACCGCGGAAGGCTACGAGCAGTACTTC. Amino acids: CASTAEGYEQYF.

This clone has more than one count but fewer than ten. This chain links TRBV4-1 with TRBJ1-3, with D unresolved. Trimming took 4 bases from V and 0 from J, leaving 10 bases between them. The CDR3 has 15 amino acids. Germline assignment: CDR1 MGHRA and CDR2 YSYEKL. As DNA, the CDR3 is TGCGCCAGCAGCCTAGGTGGAGACTCTGGAAACACCATATATTTT. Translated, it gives CASSLGGDSGNTIYF.

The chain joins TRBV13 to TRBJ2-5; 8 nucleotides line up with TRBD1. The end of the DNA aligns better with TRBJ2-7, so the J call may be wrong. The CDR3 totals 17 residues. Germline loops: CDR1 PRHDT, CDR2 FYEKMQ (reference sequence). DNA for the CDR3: TGTGCCAGCAGCTCAACGACCGGGACAGGAATCTCCTACGAGCAGTACTTC. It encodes CASSSTTGTGISYEQYF.

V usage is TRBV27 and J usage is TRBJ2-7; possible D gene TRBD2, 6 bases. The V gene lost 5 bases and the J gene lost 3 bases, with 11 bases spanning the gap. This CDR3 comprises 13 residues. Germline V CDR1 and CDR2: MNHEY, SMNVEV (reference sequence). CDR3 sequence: CASSSGFNYEQYF. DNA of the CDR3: TGTGCCAGCAGTAGCGGGTTCAACTACGAGCAGTACTTC.

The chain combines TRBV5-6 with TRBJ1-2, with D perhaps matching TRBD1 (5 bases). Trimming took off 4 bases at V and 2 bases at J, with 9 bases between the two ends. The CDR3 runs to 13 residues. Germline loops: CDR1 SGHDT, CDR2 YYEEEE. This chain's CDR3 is CASSPPGNYGYTF. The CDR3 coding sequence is TGTGCCAGCAGCCCTCCAGGGAACTATGGCTACACCTTC.

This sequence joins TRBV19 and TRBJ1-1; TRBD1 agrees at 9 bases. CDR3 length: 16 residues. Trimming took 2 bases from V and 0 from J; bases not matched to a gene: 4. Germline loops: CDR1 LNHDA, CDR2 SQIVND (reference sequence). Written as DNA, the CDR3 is TGTGCCAGTAGTATAAAACGGGACAGGGTGAACACTGAAGCTTTCTTT. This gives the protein CASSIKRDRVNTEAFF.

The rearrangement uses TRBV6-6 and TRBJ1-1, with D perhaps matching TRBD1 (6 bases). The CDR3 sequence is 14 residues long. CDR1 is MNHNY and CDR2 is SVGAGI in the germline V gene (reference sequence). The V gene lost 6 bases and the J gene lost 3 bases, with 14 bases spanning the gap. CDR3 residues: CASRPQGIDTEAFF. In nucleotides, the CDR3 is TGTGCCAGCAGACCGCAGGGGATAGACACTGAAGCTTTCTTT.

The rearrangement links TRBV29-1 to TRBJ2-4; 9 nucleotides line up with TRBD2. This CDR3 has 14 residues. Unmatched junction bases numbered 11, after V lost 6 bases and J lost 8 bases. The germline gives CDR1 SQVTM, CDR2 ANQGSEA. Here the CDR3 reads CSVLSSGRFDIQYF. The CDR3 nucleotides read TGCAGCGTCCTCTCCAGCGGGAGGTTTGACATTCAGTACTTC.

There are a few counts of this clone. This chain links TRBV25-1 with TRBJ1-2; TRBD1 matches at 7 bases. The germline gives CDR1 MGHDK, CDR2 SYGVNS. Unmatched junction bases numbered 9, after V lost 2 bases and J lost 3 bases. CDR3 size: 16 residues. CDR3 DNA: TGTGCCAGCAGTGAAATAGAAAGGGGGCTGGACTATGGCTACACCTTC. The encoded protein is CASSEIERGLDYGYTF.

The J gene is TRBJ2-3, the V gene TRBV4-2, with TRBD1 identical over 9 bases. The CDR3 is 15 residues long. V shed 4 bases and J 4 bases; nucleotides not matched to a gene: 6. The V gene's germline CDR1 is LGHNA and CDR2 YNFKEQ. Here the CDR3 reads CASSPDRGGADTQYF. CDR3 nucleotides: TGTGCCAGCAGCCCGGACAGGGGAGGTGCAGATACGCAGTATTTT.

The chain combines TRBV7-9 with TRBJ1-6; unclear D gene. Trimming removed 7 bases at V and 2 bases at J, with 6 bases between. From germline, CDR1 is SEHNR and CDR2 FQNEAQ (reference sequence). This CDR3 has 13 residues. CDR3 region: CASIGTYNSPLHF. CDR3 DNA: TGTGCCAGCATCGGAACCTATAATTCACCCCTCCACTTT.

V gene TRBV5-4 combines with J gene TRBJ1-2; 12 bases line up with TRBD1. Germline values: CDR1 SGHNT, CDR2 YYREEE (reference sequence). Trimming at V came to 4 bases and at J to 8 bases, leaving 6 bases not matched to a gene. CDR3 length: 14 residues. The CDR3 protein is CASSQSGTGGGYTF. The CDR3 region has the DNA TGTGCCAGCAGCCAGTCCGGGACAGGGGGCGGCTACACCTTC. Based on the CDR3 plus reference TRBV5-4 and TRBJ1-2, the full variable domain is ETGVTQSPTHLIKTRGQQVTLRCSSQSGHNTVSWYQQALGQGPQFIFQYYREEENGRGNFPPRFSGLQFPNYSSELNVNALELDDSALYLCASSQSGTGGGYTFGSGTRLTVV.

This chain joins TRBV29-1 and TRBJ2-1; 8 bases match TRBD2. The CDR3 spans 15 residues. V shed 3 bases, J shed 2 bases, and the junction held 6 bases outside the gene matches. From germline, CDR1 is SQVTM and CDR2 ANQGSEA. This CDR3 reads CSVEESGRPYNEQFF. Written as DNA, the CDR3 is TGCAGCGTTGAGGAAAGCGGGAGACCCTACAATGAGCAGTTCTTC.

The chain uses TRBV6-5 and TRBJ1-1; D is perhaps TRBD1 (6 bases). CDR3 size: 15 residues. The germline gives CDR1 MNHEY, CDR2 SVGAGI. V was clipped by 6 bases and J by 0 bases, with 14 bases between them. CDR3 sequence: CASRQGQWVNTEAFF. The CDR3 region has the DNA TGTGCCAGCAGACAGGGCCAATGGGTGAACACTGAAGCTTTCTTT.

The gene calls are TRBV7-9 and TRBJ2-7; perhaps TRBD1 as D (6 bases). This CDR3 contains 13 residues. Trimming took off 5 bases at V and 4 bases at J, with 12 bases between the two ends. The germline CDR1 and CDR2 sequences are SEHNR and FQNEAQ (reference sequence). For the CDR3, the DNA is TGTGCCAGCAGCCAGTCCAGGGGTTACGAGCAGTACTTC. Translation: CASSQSRGYEQYF. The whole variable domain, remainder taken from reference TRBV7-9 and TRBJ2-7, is DTGVSQNPRHKITKRGQNVTFRCDPISEHNRLYWYRQTLGQGPEFLTYFQNEAQLEKSRLLSDRFSAERPKGSFSTLEIQRTEQGDSAMYLCASSQSRGYEQYFGPGTRLTVT.

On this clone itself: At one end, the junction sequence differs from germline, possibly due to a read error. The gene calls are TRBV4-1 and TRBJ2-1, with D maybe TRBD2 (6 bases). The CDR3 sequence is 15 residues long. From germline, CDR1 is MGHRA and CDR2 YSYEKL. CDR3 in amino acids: CASSQVPRAGNEQFF. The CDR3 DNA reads TGTGCCAGCAGCCAAGTCCCTAGAGCGGGTAATGAGCAGTTCTTC.